This T cell receptor beta chain stems from a study of T cells expressing NK-cell markers. The overall study: The sequencing cohort of eight donors included seven HCMV-seropositive individuals and one seronegative individual.

TCRdb reprocessed the 5' RACE reads and stores each CDR3 protein as one record, lacking DNA. The sample shows about 450,000 distinct CDR3 sequences, and approximately 6.8% sits with its ten largest clones. In germline, CDR1 is SGDLS, CDR2 YYNGEE. The CDR3 consists of 19 residues. This chain links TRBV9 with TRBJ2-1; TCRdb names TRBD2, which stays unverified in the absence of DNA. The sequence derives from a woman aged 18 to 75 in good health. Sequencing was carried out using blood T cells: a sorted CD56 or NKG2C T cell subset, CD4+ or CD8+ T cells, or bulk PBMC T cells (not recorded which). This CDR3 reads CASSVAVGAGGPTYNEQFF.